Shown below are 3 T cell receptor beta chains from a single sample sequenced in a study of memory CD4+ T cells and cytomegalovirus serostatus. Assay: immunoSEQ multiplex PCR; the TCRdb copy retains only in-frame clones and omits some. The data hold 25,000 to 30,000 clones, with around 80% observed a single time. The sort gate was single viable CD3+CD4+CD8-CD45RO+ cells for memory CD4+ T cells. The material sequenced was memory CD4+ T cells from blood. These receptors all come from an adult in good health and CMV-seronegative.

This clone was seen a handful of times. The chain combines TRBV11-2 with TRBJ1-1; 7 positions agree with TRBD1. CDR3 length equals 12 residues. Per germline, CDR1 SGHAT and CDR2 FQNNGV. The V segment lost 0 bases and the J segment 11 bases; nucleotides outside the gene matches: 3. CDR3 amino acids: CASSLERGHAFF. For the CDR3, the DNA is TGTGCCAGCAGCTTAGAAAGGGGGCACGCTTTCTTT.

The chain links TRBV10-3 to TRBJ2-7; the D gene could be TRBD1 or TRBD2 (5 bases each). Germline V CDR1 and CDR2: ENHRY, SYGVKD. Trimming took off 10 bases at V and 2 bases at J, with 15 bases between the two ends. This CDR3 has 13 residues. The CDR3 loop is CATAGTIAYEQYF. The CDR3 DNA reads as TGTGCCACTGCAGGGACGATAGCCTACGAGCAGTACTTC.

CDR3 sequence reads: CASSQDGLGVRSNYGYTF. CDR3 bases: TGTGCCAGCAGCCAGGATGGTCTGGGGGTAAGATCAAACTATGGCTACACCTTC. The V and J genes are TRBV4-2 and TRBJ1-2; maybe TRBD1 (5 bases). The V end lost 3 bases, the J end lost 2 bases, and 22 bases lay between the germline ends. The CDR3 totals 18 residues. Looked up from germline, CDR1 is LGHNA and CDR2 is YNFKEQ.